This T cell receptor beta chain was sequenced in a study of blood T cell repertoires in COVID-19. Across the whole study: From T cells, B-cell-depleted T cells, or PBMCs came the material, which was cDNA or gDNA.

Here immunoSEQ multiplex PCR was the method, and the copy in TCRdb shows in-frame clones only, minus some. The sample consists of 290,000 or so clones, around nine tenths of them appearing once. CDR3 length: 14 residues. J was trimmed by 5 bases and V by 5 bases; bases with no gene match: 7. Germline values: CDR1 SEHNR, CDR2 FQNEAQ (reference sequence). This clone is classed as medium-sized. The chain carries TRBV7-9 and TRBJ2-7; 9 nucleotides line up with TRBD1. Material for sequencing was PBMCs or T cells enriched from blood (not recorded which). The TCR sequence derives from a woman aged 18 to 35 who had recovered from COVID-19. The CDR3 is CASSPVQGAHEQYF. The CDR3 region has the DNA TGTGCCAGCAGCCCTGTACAGGGGGCCCACGAGCAGTACTTC.